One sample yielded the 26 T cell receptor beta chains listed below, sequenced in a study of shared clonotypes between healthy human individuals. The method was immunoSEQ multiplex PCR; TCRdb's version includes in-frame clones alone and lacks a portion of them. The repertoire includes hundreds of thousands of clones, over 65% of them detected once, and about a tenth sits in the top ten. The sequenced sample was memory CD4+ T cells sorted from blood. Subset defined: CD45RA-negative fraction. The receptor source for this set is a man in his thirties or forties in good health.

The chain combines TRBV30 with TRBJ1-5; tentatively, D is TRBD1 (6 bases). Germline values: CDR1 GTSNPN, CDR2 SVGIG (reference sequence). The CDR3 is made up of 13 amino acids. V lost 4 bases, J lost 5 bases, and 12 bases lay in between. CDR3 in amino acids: CAWNREGDQPQHF. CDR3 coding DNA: TGTGCCTGGAATAGAGAGGGGGATCAGCCCCAGCATTTT.

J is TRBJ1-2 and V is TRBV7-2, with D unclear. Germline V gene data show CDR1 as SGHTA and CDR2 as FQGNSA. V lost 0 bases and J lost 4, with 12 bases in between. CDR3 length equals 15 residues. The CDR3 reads CASSLAPGGSYGYTF. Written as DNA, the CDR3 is TGTGCCAGCAGCTTAGCCCCGGGAGGGAGCTATGGCTACACCTTC.

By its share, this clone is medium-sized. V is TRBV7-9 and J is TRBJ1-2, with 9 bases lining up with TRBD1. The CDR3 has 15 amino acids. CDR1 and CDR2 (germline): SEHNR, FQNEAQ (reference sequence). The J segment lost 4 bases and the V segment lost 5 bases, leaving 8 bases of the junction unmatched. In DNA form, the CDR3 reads TGTGCCAGCAGCGCTCGGGACAGGGAGGGCTATGGCTACACCTTC. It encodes CASSARDREGYGYTF.

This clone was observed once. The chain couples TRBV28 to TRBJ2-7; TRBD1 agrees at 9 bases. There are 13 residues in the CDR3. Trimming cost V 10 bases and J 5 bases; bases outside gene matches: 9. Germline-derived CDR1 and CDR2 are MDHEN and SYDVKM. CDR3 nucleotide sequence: TGTGCCATAAGGGGACAGGGTCCCCACGAGCAGTACTTC. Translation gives CAIRGQGPHEQYF.

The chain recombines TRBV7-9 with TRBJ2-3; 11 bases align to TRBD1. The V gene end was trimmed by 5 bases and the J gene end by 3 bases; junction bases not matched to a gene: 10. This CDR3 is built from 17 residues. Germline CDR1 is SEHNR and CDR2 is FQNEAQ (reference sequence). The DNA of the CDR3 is TGTGCCAGCAGCAAAGCGGACAGGGGGCTTGAGACAGATACGCAGTATTTT. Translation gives CASSKADRGLETDTQYF.

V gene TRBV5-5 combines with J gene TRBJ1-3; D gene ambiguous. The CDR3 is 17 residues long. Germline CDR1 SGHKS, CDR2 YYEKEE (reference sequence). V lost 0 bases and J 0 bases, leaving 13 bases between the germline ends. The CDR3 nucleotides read TGTGCCAGCAGCTTGGGGTCGACTGCTGGCTCTGGAAACACCATATATTTT. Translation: CASSLGSTAGSGNTIYF.

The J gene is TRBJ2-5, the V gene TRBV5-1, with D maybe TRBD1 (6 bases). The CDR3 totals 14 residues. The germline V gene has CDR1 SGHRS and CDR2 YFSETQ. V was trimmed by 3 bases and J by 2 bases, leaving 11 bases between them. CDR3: CASSSGTPQETQYF. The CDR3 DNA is TGCGCCAGCAGCTCGGGGACACCTCAAGAGACCCAGTACTTC.

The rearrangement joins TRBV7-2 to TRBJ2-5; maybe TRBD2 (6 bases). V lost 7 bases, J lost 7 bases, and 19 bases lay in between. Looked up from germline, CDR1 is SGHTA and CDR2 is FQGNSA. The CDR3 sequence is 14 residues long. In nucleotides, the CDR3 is TGTGCCAGCACAGAAGCGGGCCCGGAGGGGACCCAGTACTTC. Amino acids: CASTEAGPEGTQYF.

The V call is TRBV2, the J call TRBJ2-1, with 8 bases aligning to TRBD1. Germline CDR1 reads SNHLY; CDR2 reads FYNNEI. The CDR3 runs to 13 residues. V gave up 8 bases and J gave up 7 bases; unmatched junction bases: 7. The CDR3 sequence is CASGTGLLNEQFF. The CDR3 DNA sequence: TGTGCCAGCGGGACAGGTCTTTTAAATGAGCAGTTCTTC. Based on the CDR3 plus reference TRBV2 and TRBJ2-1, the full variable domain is EPEVTQTPSHQVTQMGQEVILRCVPISNHLYFYWYRQILGQKVEFLVSFYNNEISEKSEIFDDQFSVERPDGSNFTLKIRSTKLEDSAMYFCASGTGLLNEQFFGPGTRLTVL.

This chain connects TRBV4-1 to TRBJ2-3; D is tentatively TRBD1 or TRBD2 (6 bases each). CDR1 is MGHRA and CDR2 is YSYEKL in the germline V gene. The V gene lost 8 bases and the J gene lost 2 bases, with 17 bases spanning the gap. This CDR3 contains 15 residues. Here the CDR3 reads CASARGTPVTDTQYF. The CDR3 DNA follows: TGCGCCAGCGCCCGCGGGACACCTGTCACAGATACGCAGTATTTT.

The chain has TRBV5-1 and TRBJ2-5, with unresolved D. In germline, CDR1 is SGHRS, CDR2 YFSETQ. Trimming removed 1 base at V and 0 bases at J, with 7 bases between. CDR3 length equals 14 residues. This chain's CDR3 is CASSLLGYQETQYF. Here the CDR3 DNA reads TGCGCCAGCAGCTTGCTGGGGTACCAAGAGACCCAGTACTTC.

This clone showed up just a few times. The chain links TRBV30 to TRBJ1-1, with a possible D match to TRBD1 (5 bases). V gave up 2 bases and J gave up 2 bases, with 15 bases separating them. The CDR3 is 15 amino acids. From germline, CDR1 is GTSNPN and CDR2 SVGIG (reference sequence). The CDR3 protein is CAWSTGTEFNTEAFF. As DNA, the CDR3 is TGTGCCTGGAGTACCGGGACGGAATTCAACACTGAAGCTTTCTTT.

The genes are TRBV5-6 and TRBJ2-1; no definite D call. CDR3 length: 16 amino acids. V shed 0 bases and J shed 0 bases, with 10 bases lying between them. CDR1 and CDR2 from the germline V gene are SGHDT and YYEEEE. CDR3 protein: CASSLVALSSYNEQFF. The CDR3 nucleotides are TGTGCCAGCAGCTTGGTTGCCCTGAGCTCCTACAATGAGCAGTTCTTC.

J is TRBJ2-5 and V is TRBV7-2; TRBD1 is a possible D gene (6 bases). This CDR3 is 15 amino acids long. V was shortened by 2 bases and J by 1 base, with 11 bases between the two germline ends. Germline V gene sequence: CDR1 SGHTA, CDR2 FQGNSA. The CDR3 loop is CASSLRGTPQETQYF. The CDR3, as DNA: TGTGCCAGCAGCTTACGTGGGACACCCCAAGAGACCCAGTACTTC.

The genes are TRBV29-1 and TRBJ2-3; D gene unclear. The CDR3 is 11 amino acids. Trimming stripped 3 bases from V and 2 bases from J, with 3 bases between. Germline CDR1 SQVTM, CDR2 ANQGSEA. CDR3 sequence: CSVEATDTQYF. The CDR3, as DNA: TGCAGCGTTGAGGCCACAGATACGCAGTATTTT.

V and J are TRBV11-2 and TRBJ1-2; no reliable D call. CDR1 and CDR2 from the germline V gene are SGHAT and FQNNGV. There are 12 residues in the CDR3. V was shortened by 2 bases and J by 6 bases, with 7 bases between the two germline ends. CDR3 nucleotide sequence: TGTGCCAGCAGCTTAACTTCCCATGGCTACACCTTC. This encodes CASSLTSHGYTF.

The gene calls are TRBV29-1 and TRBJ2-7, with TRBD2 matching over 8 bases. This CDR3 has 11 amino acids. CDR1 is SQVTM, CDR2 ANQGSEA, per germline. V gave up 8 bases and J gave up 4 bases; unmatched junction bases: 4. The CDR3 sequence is CSQAGAYEQYF. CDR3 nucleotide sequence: TGCAGCCAAGCGGGAGCTTACGAGCAGTACTTC.

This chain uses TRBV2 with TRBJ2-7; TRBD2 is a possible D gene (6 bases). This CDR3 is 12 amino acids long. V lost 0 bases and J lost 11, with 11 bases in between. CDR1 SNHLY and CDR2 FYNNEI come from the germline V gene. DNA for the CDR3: TGTGCCAGCAGTGAAGCGGAGGGACGTAAGTACTTC. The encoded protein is CASSEAEGRKYF.

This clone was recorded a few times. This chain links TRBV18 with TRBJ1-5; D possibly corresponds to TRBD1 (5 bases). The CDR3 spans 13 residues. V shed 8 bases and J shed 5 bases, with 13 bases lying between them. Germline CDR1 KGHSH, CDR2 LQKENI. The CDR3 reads CASAQEVDQPQHF. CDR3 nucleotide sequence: TGTGCCAGCGCACAGGAGGTCGATCAGCCCCAGCATTTT.

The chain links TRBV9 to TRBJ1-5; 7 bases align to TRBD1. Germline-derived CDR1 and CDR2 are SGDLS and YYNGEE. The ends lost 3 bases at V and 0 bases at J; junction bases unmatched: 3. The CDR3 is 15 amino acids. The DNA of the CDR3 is TGTGCCAGCAGCGCGACAGGGCTTAGCAATCAGCCCCAGCATTTT. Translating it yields CASSATGLSNQPQHF.

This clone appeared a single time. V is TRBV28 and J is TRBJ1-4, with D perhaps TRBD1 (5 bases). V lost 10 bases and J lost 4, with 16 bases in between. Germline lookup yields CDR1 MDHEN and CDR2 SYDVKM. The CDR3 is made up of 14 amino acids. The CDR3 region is CATLGAGGNEKLFF. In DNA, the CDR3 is TGTGCCACCCTCGGGGCAGGAGGTAATGAAAAACTGTTTTTT. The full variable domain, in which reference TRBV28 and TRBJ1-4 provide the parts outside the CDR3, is DVKVTQSSRYLVKRTGEKVFLECVQDMDHENMFWYRQDPGLGLRLIYFSYDVKMKEKGDIPEGYSVSREKKERFSLILESASTNQTSMYLCATLGAGGNEKLFFGSGTQLSVL.

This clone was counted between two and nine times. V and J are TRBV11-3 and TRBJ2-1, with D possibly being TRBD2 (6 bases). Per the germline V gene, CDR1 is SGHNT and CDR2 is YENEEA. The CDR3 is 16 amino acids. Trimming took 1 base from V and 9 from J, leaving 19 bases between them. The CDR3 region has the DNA TGTGCCAGCAGCTTAGTCGGGACTGGGCTTCTGGTTGAGCAGTTCTTC. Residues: CASSLVGTGLLVEQFF.

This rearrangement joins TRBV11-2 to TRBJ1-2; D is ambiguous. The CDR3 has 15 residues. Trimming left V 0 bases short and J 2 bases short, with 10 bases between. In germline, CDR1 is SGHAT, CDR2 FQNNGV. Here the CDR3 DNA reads TGTGCCAGCAGCTTAGATCGTCACCTCAACTATGGCTACACCTTC. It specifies CASSLDRHLNYGYTF.

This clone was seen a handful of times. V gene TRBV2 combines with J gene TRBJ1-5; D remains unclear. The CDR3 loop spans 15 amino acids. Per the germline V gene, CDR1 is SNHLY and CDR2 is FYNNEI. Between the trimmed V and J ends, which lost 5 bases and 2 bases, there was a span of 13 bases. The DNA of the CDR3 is TGTGCCAGCAGTCCCGACGGTGGGGGCAATCAGCCCCAGCATTTT. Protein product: CASSPDGGGNQPQHF.

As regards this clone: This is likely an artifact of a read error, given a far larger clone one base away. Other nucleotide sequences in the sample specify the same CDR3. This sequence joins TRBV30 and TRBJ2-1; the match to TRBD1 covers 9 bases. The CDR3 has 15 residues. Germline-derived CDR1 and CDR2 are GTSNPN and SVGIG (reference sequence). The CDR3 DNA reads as TGTGCCTGGAGTCCCACCGGGACAGGGTTCCATGAGCAATTCTTC. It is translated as CAWSPTGTGFHEQFF.

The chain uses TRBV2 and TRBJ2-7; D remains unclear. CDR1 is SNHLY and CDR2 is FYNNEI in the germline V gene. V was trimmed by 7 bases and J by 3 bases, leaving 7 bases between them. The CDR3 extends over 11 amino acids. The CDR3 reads CASKAYYEQYF. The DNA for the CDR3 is TGTGCCAGCAAGGCGTACTACGAGCAGTACTTC.